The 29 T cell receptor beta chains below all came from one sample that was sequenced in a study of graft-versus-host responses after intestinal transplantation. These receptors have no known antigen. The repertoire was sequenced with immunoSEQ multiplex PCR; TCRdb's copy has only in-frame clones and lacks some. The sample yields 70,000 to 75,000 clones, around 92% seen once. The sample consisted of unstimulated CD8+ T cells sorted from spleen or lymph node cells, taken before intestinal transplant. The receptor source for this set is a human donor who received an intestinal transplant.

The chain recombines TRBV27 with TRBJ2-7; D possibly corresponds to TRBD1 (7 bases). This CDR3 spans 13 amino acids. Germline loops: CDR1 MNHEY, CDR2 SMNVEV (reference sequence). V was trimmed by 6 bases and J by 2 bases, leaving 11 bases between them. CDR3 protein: CASSAGQTYEQYF. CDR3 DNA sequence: TGTGCCAGCAGCGCGGGACAGACCTACGAGCAGTACTTC.

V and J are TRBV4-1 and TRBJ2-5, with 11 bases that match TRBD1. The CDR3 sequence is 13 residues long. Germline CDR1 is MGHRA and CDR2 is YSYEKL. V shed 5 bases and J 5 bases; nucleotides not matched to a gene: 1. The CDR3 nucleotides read TGCGCCAGCAGCGGGGACAGGGGGGAGACCCAGTACTTC. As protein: CASSGDRGETQYF.

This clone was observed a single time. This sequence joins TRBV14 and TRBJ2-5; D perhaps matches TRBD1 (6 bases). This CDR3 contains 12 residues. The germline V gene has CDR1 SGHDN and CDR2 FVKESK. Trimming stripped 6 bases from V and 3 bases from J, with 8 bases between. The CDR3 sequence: CASRGTKETQYF. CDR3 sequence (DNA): TGTGCCAGCAGAGGGACAAAAGAGACCCAGTACTTC.

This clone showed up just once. The CDR3 DNA reads TGTGCCAGCAGTGAAGCACAGGGCCCGGCTGGAAACACCATATATTTT. Translated, it gives CASSEAQGPAGNTIYF. J is TRBJ1-3 and V is TRBV2; possibly TRBD1 for D (6 bases). The CDR3 loop spans 16 amino acids. The germline V and J ends were trimmed by 0 bases and 2 bases, with 11 bases remaining between them. Germline CDR1 and CDR2: SNHLY and FYNNEI. The entire variable domain, with the rest obtained from reference TRBV2 and TRBJ1-3, is as follows: EPEVTQTPSHQVTQMGQEVILRCVPISNHLYFYWYRQILGQKVEFLVSFYNNEISEKSEIFDDQFSVERPDGSNFTLKIRSTKLEDSAMYFCASSEAQGPAGNTIYFGEGSWLTVV.

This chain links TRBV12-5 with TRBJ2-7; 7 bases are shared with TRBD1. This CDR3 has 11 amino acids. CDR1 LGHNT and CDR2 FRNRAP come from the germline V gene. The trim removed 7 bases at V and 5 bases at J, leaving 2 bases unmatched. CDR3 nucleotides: TGTGCTAGTGAAGGGGGCAACGAGCAGTACTTC. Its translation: CASEGGNEQYF.

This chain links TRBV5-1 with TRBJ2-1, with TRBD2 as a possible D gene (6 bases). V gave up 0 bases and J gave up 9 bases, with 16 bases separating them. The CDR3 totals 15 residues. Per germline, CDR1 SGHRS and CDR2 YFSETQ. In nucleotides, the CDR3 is TGCGCCAGCAGCTTGGACTGGAGGGGATGGTGTGAGCAGTTCTTC. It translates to CASSLDWRGWCEQFF.

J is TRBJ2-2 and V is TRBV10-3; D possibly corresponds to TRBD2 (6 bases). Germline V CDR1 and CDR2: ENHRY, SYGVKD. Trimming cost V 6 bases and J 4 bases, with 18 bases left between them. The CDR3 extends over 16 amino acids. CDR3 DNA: TGTGCCATCAGGACACGGCCCGGGGGTGGCACCGGGGAGCTGTTTTTT. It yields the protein CAIRTRPGGGTGELFF.

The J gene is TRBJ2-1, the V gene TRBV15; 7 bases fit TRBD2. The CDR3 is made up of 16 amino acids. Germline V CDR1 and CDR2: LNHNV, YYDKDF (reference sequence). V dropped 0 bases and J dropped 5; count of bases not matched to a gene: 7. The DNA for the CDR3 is TGTGCCACCAGCAGAGAAGGCGGGAGTCCCCACAATGAGCAGTTCTTC. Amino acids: CATSREGGSPHNEQFF.

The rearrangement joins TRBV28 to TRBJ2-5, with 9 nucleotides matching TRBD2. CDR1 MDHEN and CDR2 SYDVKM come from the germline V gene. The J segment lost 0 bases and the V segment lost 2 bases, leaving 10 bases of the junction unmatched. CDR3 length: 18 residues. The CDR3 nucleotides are TGTGCCAGCAGTTTAGGGCGGGAGGGCCGAACTTACCAAGAGACCCAGTACTTC. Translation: CASSLGREGRTYQETQYF.

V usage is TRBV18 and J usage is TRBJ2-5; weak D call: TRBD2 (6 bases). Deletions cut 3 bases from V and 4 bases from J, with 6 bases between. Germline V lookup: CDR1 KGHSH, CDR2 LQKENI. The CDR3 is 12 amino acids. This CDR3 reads CASSPEGETQYF. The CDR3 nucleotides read TGTGCCAGCTCACCGGAGGGAGAGACCCAGTACTTC.

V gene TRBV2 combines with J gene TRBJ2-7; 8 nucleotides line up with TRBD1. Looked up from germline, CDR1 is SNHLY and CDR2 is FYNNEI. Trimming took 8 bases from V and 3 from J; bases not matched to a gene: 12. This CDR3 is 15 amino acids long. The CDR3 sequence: CASEVTLTGGYEQYF. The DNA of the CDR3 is TGTGCCAGCGAGGTAACCCTTACAGGGGGCTACGAGCAGTACTTC.

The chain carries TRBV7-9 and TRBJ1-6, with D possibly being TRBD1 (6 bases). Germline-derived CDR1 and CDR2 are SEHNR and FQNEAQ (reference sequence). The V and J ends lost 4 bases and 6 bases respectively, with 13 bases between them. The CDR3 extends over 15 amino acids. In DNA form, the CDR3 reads TGTGCCAGCAGCTACCTAGGGGGTGCTAATTCACCCCTCCACTTT. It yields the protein CASSYLGGANSPLHF.

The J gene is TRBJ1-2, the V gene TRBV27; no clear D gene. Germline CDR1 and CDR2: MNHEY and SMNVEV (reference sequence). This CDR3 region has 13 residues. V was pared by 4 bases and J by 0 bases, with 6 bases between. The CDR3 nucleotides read TGTGCCAGCAGTTGGCATCCTAACTATGGCTACACCTTC. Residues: CASSWHPNYGYTF.

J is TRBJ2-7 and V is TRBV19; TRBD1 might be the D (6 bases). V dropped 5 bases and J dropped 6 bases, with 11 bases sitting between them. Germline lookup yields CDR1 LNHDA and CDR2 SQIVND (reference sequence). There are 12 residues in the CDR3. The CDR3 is CASSDRYGEQYF. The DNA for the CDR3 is TGTGCCAGTAGTGACAGGTACGGCGAGCAGTACTTC.

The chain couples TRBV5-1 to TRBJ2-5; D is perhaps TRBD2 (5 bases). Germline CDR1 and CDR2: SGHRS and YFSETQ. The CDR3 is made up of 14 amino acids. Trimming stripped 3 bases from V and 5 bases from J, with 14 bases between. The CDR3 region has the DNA TGCGCCAGCAGCTCGTGGGAGCTGACGGAGACCCAGTACTTC. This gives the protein CASSSWELTETQYF.

The CDR3 sequence: CASRYNGQGSYEQYF. In nucleotides, the CDR3 is TGTGCCAGCCGCTACAACGGACAGGGGTCGTACGAGCAGTACTTC. This chain links TRBV6-5 with TRBJ2-7; 9 positions agree with TRBD1. Germline values: CDR1 MNHEY, CDR2 SVGAGI. The ends lost 8 bases at V and 4 bases at J; junction bases unmatched: 12. CDR3 length: 15 residues.

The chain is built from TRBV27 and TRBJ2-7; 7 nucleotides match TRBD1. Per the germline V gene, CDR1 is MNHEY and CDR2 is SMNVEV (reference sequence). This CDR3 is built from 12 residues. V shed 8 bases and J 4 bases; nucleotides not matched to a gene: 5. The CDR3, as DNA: TGTGCCAGCTCCTCACAGGGGTACGAGCAGTACTTC. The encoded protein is CASSSQGYEQYF.

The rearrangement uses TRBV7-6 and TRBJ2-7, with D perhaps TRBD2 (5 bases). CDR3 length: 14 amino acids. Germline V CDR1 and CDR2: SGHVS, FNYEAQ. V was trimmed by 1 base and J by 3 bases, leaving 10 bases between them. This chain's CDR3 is CASSLGAGFYEQYF. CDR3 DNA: TGTGCCAGCAGCTTAGGGGCGGGTTTCTACGAGCAGTACTTC.

The CDR3 sequence: CASSPQRDTYEQYF. The CDR3 DNA sequence: TGTGCCAGCAGCCCCCAAAGGGACACCTACGAGCAGTACTTC. The chain links TRBV6-5 to TRBJ2-5; tentative D call: TRBD1 (6 bases). The J call is uncertain, as TRBJ2-7 better fits the DNA end. This CDR3 is 14 amino acids long. Germline V gene data show CDR1 as MNHEY and CDR2 as SVGAGI.

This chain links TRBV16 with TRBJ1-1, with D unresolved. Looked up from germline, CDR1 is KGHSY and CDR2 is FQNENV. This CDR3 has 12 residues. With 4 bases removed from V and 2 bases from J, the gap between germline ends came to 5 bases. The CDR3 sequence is CASSPDNTEAFF. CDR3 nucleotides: TGTGCCAGCAGCCCAGATAACACTGAAGCTTTCTTT.

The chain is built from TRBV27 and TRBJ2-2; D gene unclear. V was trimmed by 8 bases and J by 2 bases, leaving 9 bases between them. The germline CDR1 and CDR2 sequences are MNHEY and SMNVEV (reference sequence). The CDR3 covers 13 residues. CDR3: CASCVGNTGELFF. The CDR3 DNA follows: TGTGCCAGCTGTGTTGGCAACACCGGGGAGCTGTTTTTT.

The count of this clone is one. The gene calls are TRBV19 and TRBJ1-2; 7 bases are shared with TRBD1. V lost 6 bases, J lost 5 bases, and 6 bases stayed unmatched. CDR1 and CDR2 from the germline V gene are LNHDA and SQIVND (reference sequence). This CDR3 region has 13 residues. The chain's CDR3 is CASSPGTVYGYTF. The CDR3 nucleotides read TGTGCCAGTAGCCCGGGGACAGTATATGGCTACACCTTC.

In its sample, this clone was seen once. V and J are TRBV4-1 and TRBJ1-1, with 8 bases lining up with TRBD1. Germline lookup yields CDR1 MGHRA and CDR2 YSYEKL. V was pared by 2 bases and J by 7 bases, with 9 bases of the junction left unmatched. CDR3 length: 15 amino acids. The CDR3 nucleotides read TGCGCCAGCAGCCAAACGACAGGGGATCGTATTGAAGCTTTCTTT. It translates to CASSQTTGDRIEAFF.

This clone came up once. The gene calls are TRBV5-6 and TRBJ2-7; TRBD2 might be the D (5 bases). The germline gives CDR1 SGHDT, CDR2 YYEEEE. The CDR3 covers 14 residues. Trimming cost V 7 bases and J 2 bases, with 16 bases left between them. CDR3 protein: CASGDSDGTYEQYF. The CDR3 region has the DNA TGTGCCAGCGGGGATTCCGACGGGACCTACGAGCAGTACTTC.

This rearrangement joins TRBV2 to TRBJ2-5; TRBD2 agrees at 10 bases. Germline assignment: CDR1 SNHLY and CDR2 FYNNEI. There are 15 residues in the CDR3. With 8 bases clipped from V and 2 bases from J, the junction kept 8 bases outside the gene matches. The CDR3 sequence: CASWEREGVQETQYF. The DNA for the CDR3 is TGTGCCAGCTGGGAGCGGGAGGGCGTACAAGAGACCCAGTACTTC.

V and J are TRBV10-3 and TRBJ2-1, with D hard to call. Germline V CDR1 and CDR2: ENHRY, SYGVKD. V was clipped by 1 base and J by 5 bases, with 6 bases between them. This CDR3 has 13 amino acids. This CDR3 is CAISEFEHNEQFF. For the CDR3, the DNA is TGTGCCATCAGTGAGTTTGAGCACAATGAGCAGTTCTTC.

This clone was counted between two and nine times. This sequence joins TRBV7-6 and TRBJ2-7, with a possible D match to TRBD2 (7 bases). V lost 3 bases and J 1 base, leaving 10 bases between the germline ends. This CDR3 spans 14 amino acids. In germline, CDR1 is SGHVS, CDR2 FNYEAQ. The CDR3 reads CASSFGGPSYEQYF. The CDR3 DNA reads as TGTGCCAGCAGCTTCGGGGGGCCGTCCTACGAGCAGTACTTC.

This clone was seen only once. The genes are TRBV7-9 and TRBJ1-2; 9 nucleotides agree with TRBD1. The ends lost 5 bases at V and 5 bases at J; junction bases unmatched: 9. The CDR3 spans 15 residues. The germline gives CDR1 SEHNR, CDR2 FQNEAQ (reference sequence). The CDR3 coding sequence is TGTGCCAGCAGCGCTGGGACAGGGCGTTGGTATGGCTACACCTTC. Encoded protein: CASSAGTGRWYGYTF.

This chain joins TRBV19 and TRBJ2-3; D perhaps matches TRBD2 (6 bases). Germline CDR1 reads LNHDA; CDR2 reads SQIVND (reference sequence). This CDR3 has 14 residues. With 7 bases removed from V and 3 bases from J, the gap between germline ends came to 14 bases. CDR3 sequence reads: CASMAGRLTDTQYF. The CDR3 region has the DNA TGTGCCAGTATGGCGGGACGGCTGACAGATACGCAGTATTTT.